This TCR beta chain was sequenced during a study of cytomegalovirus exposure and HLA in healthy donors. At sampling all donors were nominally healthy, likely with unrecorded immune exposures. Worth noting for this clone: As yet, its antigen is unknown.

Study observations and caveats: According to an earlier analysis, most TCR beta V segments yielded productive rearrangements about 87% or about 30% of the time. There were several of the most significant clusters that appeared linked to common viral pathogens in a later analysis.

60 Vbeta and 13 Jbeta primers were used in PCR. TCRdb's copy holds only in-frame clones and misses some; the assay was immunoSEQ multiplex PCR. The sample shows 150,000 to 200,000 clones, 82% of them seen only once. The trim removed 4 bases at V and 3 bases at J, leaving 13 bases unmatched. Germline CDR1 and CDR2: SGDLS and YYNGEE. The CDR3 is 16 amino acids. Sequencing was done on a sample of PBMCs. The source is a girl aged 5-17 years in good health and CMV-seropositive. The rearrangement uses TRBV9 and TRBJ2-7; 7 bases are shared with TRBD1. CDR3 residues: CASSPKGWDSFYEQYF. As DNA, the CDR3 is TGTGCCAGCAGCCCAAAAGGGTGGGACAGCTTCTACGAGCAGTACTTC. Together with reference TRBV9 and TRBJ2-7, the CDR3 gives the full variable domain: DSGVTQTPKHLITATGQRVTLRCSPRSGDLSVYWYQQSLDQGLQFLIQYYNGEERAKGNILERFSAQQFPDLHSELNLSSLELGDSALYFCASSPKGWDSFYEQYFGPGTRLTVT.